These 31 T cell receptor beta chains were all obtained from the same sample, sequenced in a study of OX40 agonist ivuxolimab in advanced cancers. Profiling relied on immunoSEQ multiplex PCR, and the TCRdb table lists in-frame clones only, not all of them. The sample includes 16,000 or so clones, 65% to 90% of them seen just once. The material was CD4+ or CD8+ T cells sorted from blood, obtained in a trial of the OX40 agonist ivuxolimab. These receptors were obtained from an adult with an advanced solid tumor such as melanoma, head and neck, liver or kidney cancer.

The chain uses TRBV18 and TRBJ1-1; 7 bases line up with TRBD1. The V segment lost 6 bases and the J segment 4 bases; nucleotides outside the gene matches: 5. This CDR3 spans 13 amino acids. The V gene's germline CDR1 is KGHSH and CDR2 LQKENI. The CDR3 region has the DNA TGTGCCAGCTCCACCAACAGGGGCACTGAAGCTTTCTTT. Translated, it gives CASSTNRGTEAFF.

The rearrangement joins TRBV5-4 to TRBJ2-1; TRBD2 matches at 8 bases. Germline CDR1 SGHNT, CDR2 YYREEE (reference sequence). V lost 4 bases, J lost 1 base, and 1 base stayed unmatched. The CDR3 runs 14 residues. The CDR3 sequence is CASSKRGSYNEQFF. The CDR3 nucleotides are TGTGCCAGCAGCAAGCGGGGGTCCTACAATGAGCAGTTCTTC.

The chain employs TRBV4-1 and TRBJ1-5; a possible D gene is TRBD1 (5 bases). The CDR3 is 14 residues long. Trimming pared 2 bases from V and 3 bases from J, leaving 8 bases between. The germline V gene has CDR1 MGHRA and CDR2 YSYEKL. The CDR3 DNA is TGCGCCAGCAGCCAATCAGGGAACAATCAGCCCCAGCATTTT. This translates into CASSQSGNNQPQHF.

The rearrangement joins TRBV7-2 to TRBJ2-7; 12 nucleotides agree with TRBD2. The V gene end was trimmed by 4 bases and the J gene end by 6 bases; junction bases not matched to a gene: 10. The length of the CDR3 is 16 residues. Per germline, CDR1 SGHTA and CDR2 FQGNSA. The CDR3 DNA sequence: TGTGCCAGCAGCTCGCAACGGGGACTAGCGGGCGGCGAGCAGTACTTC. It translates to CASSSQRGLAGGEQYF.

V usage is TRBV11-2 and J usage is TRBJ2-1; either TRBD1 or TRBD2 may fit D (5 bases each). Germline V gives CDR1 SGHAT, CDR2 FQNNGV. V lost 5 bases and J lost 7, with 18 bases in between. CDR3 length: 15 residues. CDR3 coding DNA: TGTGCCAGCAGCCCTCGGGACCTTACGGGAAATGAGCAGTTCTTC. Encoded protein: CASSPRDLTGNEQFF. Looking up the rest from reference TRBV11-2 and TRBJ2-1 gives the full variable domain: EAGVAQSPRYKIIEKRQSVAFWCNPISGHATLYWYQQILGQGPKLLIQFQNNGVVDDSQLPKDRFSAERLKGVDSTLKIQPAKLEDSAVYLCASSPRDLTGNEQFFGPGTRLTVL.

The rearrangement links TRBV2 to TRBJ2-5; 7 positions agree with TRBD1. J gave up 2 bases and V 5 bases, and 2 bases lay outside the gene matches. This CDR3 region has 13 residues. CDR1 is SNHLY and CDR2 is FYNNEI in the germline V gene. The CDR3 is CASSRGQQETQYF. CDR3 in DNA: TGTGCCAGCAGTCGGGGACAGCAAGAGACCCAGTACTTC.

The genes are TRBV28 and TRBJ1-1, with 10 bases fitting TRBD1. Looked up from germline, CDR1 is MDHEN and CDR2 is SYDVKM. V lost 3 bases, J lost 2 bases, and 6 bases stayed unmatched. The CDR3 is 16 residues long. CDR3 region: CASSFHGQGGNTEAFF. CDR3 sequence (DNA): TGTGCCAGCAGTTTCCATGGACAGGGGGGTAACACTGAAGCTTTCTTT.

The chain recombines TRBV19 with TRBJ2-7; 11 nucleotides agree with TRBD1. CDR1 is LNHDA and CDR2 is SQIVND in the germline V gene (reference sequence). Trimming cost V 3 bases and J 6 bases; bases outside gene matches: 4. The CDR3 is 14 residues long. Here the CDR3 DNA reads TGTGCCAGTAGTATCGGACAGGGGGCGTTCGAGCAGTACTTC. Protein: CASSIGQGAFEQYF.

In nucleotides, the CDR3 is TGTGCCAGCAGTTTATCGGGCCAAGAGACCCAGTACTTC. Amino acids: CASSLSGQETQYF. J is TRBJ2-5 and V is TRBV27; D unclear. This CDR3 is built from 13 residues. Germline CDR1 reads MNHEY; CDR2 reads SMNVEV (reference sequence). The germline V and J ends were trimmed by 0 bases and 1 base, with 3 bases remaining between them.

The chain is built from TRBV7-9 and TRBJ2-2; 7 nucleotides match TRBD1. The CDR3 runs 15 residues. V dropped 5 bases and J dropped 2; count of bases not matched to a gene: 5. Germline assignment: CDR1 SEHNR and CDR2 FQNEAQ (reference sequence). CDR3 DNA sequence: TGTGCCAGCAGCCACCGGGACAGTAACACCGGGGAGCTGTTTTTT. Translating gives CASSHRDSNTGELFF. Drawing the rest from reference TRBV7-9 and TRBJ2-2, the complete variable domain is DTGVSQNPRHKITKRGQNVTFRCDPISEHNRLYWYRQTLGQGPEFLTYFQNEAQLEKSRLLSDRFSAERPKGSFSTLEIQRTEQGDSAMYLCASSHRDSNTGELFFGEGSRLTVL.

This clone was counted once. The rearrangement joins TRBV7-9 to TRBJ2-4; no reliable D call. CDR3 length: 13 amino acids. Germline V CDR1 and CDR2: SEHNR, FQNEAQ (reference sequence). Trimming took 5 bases from V and 2 from J, leaving 7 bases between them. The CDR3 DNA reads TGTGCCAGCAGCCCCCCACCCAAAAACATTCAGTACTTC. It specifies CASSPPPKNIQYF. Together with reference TRBV7-9 and TRBJ2-4, the CDR3 gives the full variable domain: DTGVSQNPRHKITKRGQNVTFRCDPISEHNRLYWYRQTLGQGPEFLTYFQNEAQLEKSRLLSDRFSAERPKGSFSTLEIQRTEQGDSAMYLCASSPPPKNIQYFGAGTRLSVL.

The CDR3 loop is CASRTGVAGGLGETQYF. In nucleotides, the CDR3 is TGTGCCAGCAGGACTGGCGTAGCGGGAGGATTAGGAGAGACCCAGTACTTC. The rearrangement joins TRBV27 to TRBJ2-5; 10 bases match TRBD2. V dropped 6 bases and J dropped 4; count of bases not matched to a gene: 14. The CDR3 length is 17 residues. Germline V gene data show CDR1 as MNHEY and CDR2 as SMNVEV (reference sequence).

The chain employs TRBV5-6 and TRBJ2-5; D gene uncertain. The CDR3 runs to 14 residues. V was shortened by 2 bases and J by 1 base, with 9 bases between the two germline ends. CDR1 and CDR2 (germline): SGHDT, YYEEEE. The CDR3 coding sequence is TGTGCCAGCAGCTTCTCCGTCAGCCAAGAGACCCAGTACTTC. Translated, it gives CASSFSVSQETQYF.

V is TRBV5-1 and J is TRBJ2-7, with 7 bases lining up with TRBD1. Unmatched junction bases numbered 3, after V lost 4 bases and J lost 2 bases. Germline CDR1 and CDR2: SGHRS and YFSETQ. The CDR3 has 13 amino acids. The CDR3 reads CASSPGQPYEQYF. The CDR3 nucleotides are TGCGCCAGCAGCCCGGGACAGCCCTACGAGCAGTACTTC. Supplemented by reference TRBV5-1 and TRBJ2-7, the full variable domain reads KAGVTQTPRYLIKTRGQQVTLSCSPISGHRSVSWYQQTPGQGLQFLFEYFSETQRNKGNFPGRFSGRQFSNSRSEMNVSTLELGDSALYLCASSPGQPYEQYFGPGTRLTVT.

The chain's CDR3 is CASSFFSGPPDTQYF. The CDR3 region has the DNA TGTGCCAGCAGCTTCTTCAGCGGACCTCCAGATACGCAGTATTTT. The rearrangement joins TRBV7-8 to TRBJ2-3; D is possibly TRBD2 (5 bases). The length of the CDR3 is 15 residues. Germline V gene sequence: CDR1 SGHVS, CDR2 FQNEAQ. V dropped 3 bases and J dropped 4 bases, with 14 bases sitting between them.

This clone was counted a single time. The V and J genes are TRBV6-1 and TRBJ2-1, with 14 bases lining up with TRBD2. The CDR3 runs 15 residues. The germline CDR1 and CDR2 sequences are MNHNS and SASEGT. V was clipped by 4 bases and J by 6 bases; unmatched bases: 2. The CDR3 is CASSGLAGGGNEQFF. The CDR3 coding sequence is TGTGCCAGCAGTGGACTAGCGGGAGGGGGCAATGAGCAGTTCTTC.

CDR3 protein: CASRLAGGLYNEQFF. DNA of the CDR3: TGTGCCAGCAGATTAGCGGGAGGGCTTTACAATGAGCAGTTCTTC. The chain combines TRBV5-4 with TRBJ2-1, with TRBD2 matching over 11 bases. V dropped 5 bases and J dropped 4; count of bases not matched to a gene: 5. Germline V gene data show CDR1 as SGHNT and CDR2 as YYREEE (reference sequence). The CDR3 is 15 residues long.

V is TRBV7-9 and J is TRBJ1-5; 7 bases agree with TRBD1. There are 16 residues in the CDR3. The germline V gene has CDR1 SEHNR and CDR2 FQNEAQ (reference sequence). Losses at the gene ends were 3 bases for V and 0 bases for J; bases not matched to a gene: 5. Here the CDR3 reads CASSLAGGYSNQPQHF. CDR3 DNA sequence: TGTGCCAGCAGCTTGGCAGGGGGGTATAGCAATCAGCCCCAGCATTTT.

This clone appeared a single time. The V gene is TRBV2, the J gene TRBJ2-4; tentative D call: TRBD1 (6 bases). Germline V lookup: CDR1 SNHLY, CDR2 FYNNEI. Trimming removed 3 bases from V and 0 bases from J, with 6 bases in between. The length of the CDR3 is 14 residues. In nucleotides, the CDR3 is TGTGCCAGCAGTGACAGGGGAGCCAAAAACATTCAGTACTTC. It is translated as CASSDRGAKNIQYF.

This chain links TRBV5-1 with TRBJ2-7; TRBD1 aligns across 7 bases. Germline CDR1 is SGHRS and CDR2 is YFSETQ. The CDR3 spans 16 residues. The J segment lost 6 bases and the V segment lost 2 bases, leaving 14 bases of the junction unmatched. The CDR3 bases are TGCGCCAGCAGCTTCTCAGCCGGGACAGATTCGTCCGAGCAGTACTTC. It specifies CASSFSAGTDSSEQYF. Complete variable domain (other parts from reference TRBV5-1 and TRBJ2-7): KAGVTQTPRYLIKTRGQQVTLSCSPISGHRSVSWYQQTPGQGLQFLFEYFSETQRNKGNFPGRFSGRQFSNSRSEMNVSTLELGDSALYLCASSFSAGTDSSEQYFGPGTRLTVT.

This rearrangement joins TRBV28 to TRBJ2-2; no reliable D call. CDR1 and CDR2 from the germline V gene are MDHEN and SYDVKM. The CDR3 is 14 amino acids. Trimming pared 2 bases from V and 1 base from J, leaving 5 bases between. Here the CDR3 reads CASSLARNTGELFF. The CDR3 coding sequence is TGTGCCAGCAGTTTAGCTCGGAACACCGGGGAGCTGTTTTTT. The full variable domain, in which reference TRBV28 and TRBJ2-2 provide the parts outside the CDR3, is DVKVTQSSRYLVKRTGEKVFLECVQDMDHENMFWYRQDPGLGLRLIYFSYDVKMKEKGDIPEGYSVSREKKERFSLILESASTNQTSMYLCASSLARNTGELFFGEGSRLTVL.

The rearrangement joins TRBV19 to TRBJ1-2; unclear D gene. The germline CDR1 and CDR2 sequences are LNHDA and SQIVND (reference sequence). Deletions cut 0 bases from V and 4 bases from J, with 9 bases between. The CDR3 length is 14 residues. For the CDR3, the DNA is TGTGCCAGTAGTATAGAAGCCGGGTCCTATGGCTACACCTTC. Translation: CASSIEAGSYGYTF.

This chain joins TRBV30 and TRBJ1-1, with D perhaps TRBD1 (6 bases). CDR3 length: 15 amino acids. Trimming cost V 0 bases and J 5 bases, with 16 bases left between them. Looked up from germline, CDR1 is GTSNPN and CDR2 is SVGIG (reference sequence). CDR3 DNA: TGTGCCTGGAGTGTACGGGGAGGGGGGCAGACTGAAGCTTTCTTT. Its protein product is CAWSVRGGGQTEAFF.

The gene calls are TRBV9 and TRBJ1-1; a possible D gene is TRBD1 (5 bases). CDR3 length: 14 residues. Germline-derived CDR1 and CDR2 are SGDLS and YYNGEE. Trimming pared 6 bases from V and 1 base from J, leaving 13 bases between. CDR3 in amino acids: CASKAGSENTEAFF. In DNA, the CDR3 is TGTGCCAGCAAAGCAGGGTCCGAGAACACTGAAGCTTTCTTT.

This clone was observed a handful of times. The gene calls are TRBV27 and TRBJ2-2, with D tentatively TRBD2 (5 bases). The CDR3 covers 15 residues. Germline V CDR1 and CDR2: MNHEY, SMNVEV (reference sequence). The V gene lost 5 bases and the J gene lost 7 bases, with 17 bases spanning the gap. CDR3: CASSPRTGNLGELFF. For the CDR3, the DNA is TGTGCCAGCAGTCCCCGGACGGGAAACCTCGGGGAGCTGTTTTTT.

This chain joins TRBV11-3 and TRBJ2-5; perhaps TRBD1 as D (6 bases). The germline V gene has CDR1 SGHNT and CDR2 YENEEA. V was cut by 1 base and J by 2 bases, with 11 bases left in between. The CDR3 has 15 amino acids. CDR3 residues: CASSLGGTRQETQYF. The CDR3 DNA is TGTGCCAGCAGCTTAGGGGGGACACGACAAGAGACCCAGTACTTC.

The CDR3 reads CATSRGGHYEQYF. For the CDR3, the DNA is TGTGCCACCAGCAGAGGGGGCCACTACGAGCAGTACTTC. The chain uses TRBV15 and TRBJ2-7, with D perhaps TRBD1 (5 bases). Deletions cut 1 base from V and 3 bases from J, with 7 bases between. Germline CDR1 reads LNHNV; CDR2 reads YYDKDF (reference sequence). The CDR3 extends over 13 amino acids.

The chain is built from TRBV27 and TRBJ2-7; D is uncertain. V was cut by 5 bases and J by 7 bases, with 12 bases left in between. This CDR3 spans 12 amino acids. Germline V gene sequence: CDR1 MNHEY, CDR2 SMNVEV (reference sequence). Here the CDR3 reads CASSADTSEQYF. The CDR3 DNA follows: TGTGCCAGCAGTGCCGACACCTCGGAGCAGTACTTC.

The V call is TRBV21-1, the J call TRBJ2-5; the table's D call, TRBD1, has no DNA check behind it. TRBV21-1 is flagged as a pseudogene. The CDR3 is 16 residues long. The CDR3 DNA sequence: TGTGCCAGCAGCAATGACAGGGAGGAGGGACAAGAGACCCAGTACTTC. Translated, it gives CASSNDREEGQETQYF.

The chain carries TRBV11-2 and TRBJ2-7, with D possibly being TRBD1 (6 bases). Germline CDR1 is SGHAT and CDR2 is FQNNGV. Between the trimmed V and J ends, which lost 2 bases and 2 bases, there was a span of 10 bases. The CDR3 sequence is 14 residues long. CDR3 in amino acids: CASSLQGTTYEQYF. CDR3 DNA: TGTGCCAGCAGCTTACAGGGGACCACCTACGAGCAGTACTTC.

The genes are TRBV5-4 and TRBJ1-1; TRBD1 matches 8 bases. This CDR3 is 15 amino acids long. V lost 4 bases to trimming and J lost 1 base; unmatched junction nucleotides: 6. Germline values: CDR1 SGHNT, CDR2 YYREEE (reference sequence). The chain's CDR3 is CASSPQGASNTEAFF. Here the CDR3 DNA reads TGTGCCAGCAGCCCCCAGGGGGCCTCGAACACTGAAGCTTTCTTT.